The entry below gives a single T cell receptor (beta chain) sequence along with its context. The specificity of this receptor is unknown. Base qualities are not provided; no much larger clone lies one nucleotide away. Deletion took 1 base off V and 7 bases off J, with a span of 13 bases between the germline ends. CDR1 SEHNR and CDR2 FQNEAQ are derived from the germline V gene (reference sequence). Measured from the cysteine to the phenylalanine, the CDR3 is 14 residues long. Only the CDR3 region is kept as DNA, spanning 42 bases read in frame from base 1. The trial excluded patients who had a history of autoimmune disease or who were on systemic immunosuppression. Peripheral blood for TCR sequencing was drawn from every dose cohort at baseline, at cycle 4 day 1 and at cycle 7 day 1. The samples were taken from a phase I, first-in-human, multicenter, open-label dose-escalation trial of ivuxolimab. Adults with locally advanced or metastatic melanoma, renal cell carcinoma, hepatocellular carcinoma or head and neck squamous cell carcinoma were enrolled in the trial. CD4+ and CD8+ T cells were sorted separately from peripheral blood before TCR sequencing.

To sequence the TCRbeta CDR3 region, genomic DNA was isolated from the sorted cells. The immunoSEQ Assay was used for sequencing of TCRbeta CDR3 regions. Sourced from immuneACCESS, this table was stored by TCRdb with only in-frame sequences that have V and J called. A share of the clones is absent; for the studies checked, an unresolved V gene accounts for under half, and the remainder has no known explanation. The sample has some 30,000 clones on record, about four fifths of them singletons. Clones ranked in the top ten supply roughly a fifth of the sample. These data originate in a study of OX40 agonist ivuxolimab in advanced cancers. General notes on the study: Ivuxolimab, which targeted the costimulatory receptor OX40 (CD134), was an agonistic, fully human IgG2 monoclonal antibody. Of the approximately 54 patients in dose escalation, about 20 had hepatocellular carcinoma, about 15 had melanoma, 9 had renal cell carcinoma and 9 had head and neck cancer. The dose-escalation cohort was 82.7% male with a mean age of about 54 years, ranging from roughly 20 to 80. Intravenous ivuxolimab was administered to patients every 2 weeks at six dose levels: 0.01, 0.1, 0.3, 1.5, 3 and 10 mg/kg. Prior anti-PD-1, anti-PD-L1 or anti-CTLA-4 therapy was permitted, and less than 45% of dose-escalation patients had received checkpoint inhibitors. Three dose-escalation patients achieved partial responses, one with hepatocellular carcinoma and two with cutaneous melanoma. Peripheral TCRbeta sequencing was intended to test whether TCR sequence diversity was altered and clonal T-cell expansion was caused by ivuxolimab. The paper reports the monotherapy dose-escalation portion (N of about 50 patients) of the phase I ivuxolimab trial. Broad study findings and their caveats: Low levels of normalized T-cell clonal expansion were also seen in some patients who did not respond. In the 0.1-3.0 mg/kg groups, partial responders had among the lowest normalized peripheral clonal expansion, particularly in CD8+ T cells. On average, CD8+ T cells showed more expanded clones than CD4+ T cells after ivuxolimab. At doses from 0.1 to 3.0 mg/kg, clonal expansion was seen in both CD4+ and CD8+ blood T cells between baseline and week 6. Which antigens the clonally expanded peripheral T cells were specific for was not determined.

The clonotype was recovered from an adult with an advanced solid tumor such as melanoma, head and neck, liver or kidney cancer. The starting material was CD4+ or CD8+ T cells sorted from blood, obtained in a trial of the OX40 agonist ivuxolimab. This sequence uses TRBV7-9 and TRBJ1-1; the D gene cannot be named for sure. The sequence in DNA is TGTGCCAGCAGCTTAGAATCTCAGACCAATGAAGCTTTCTTT. Translated, this gives CASSLESQTNEAFF.